This entry describes one T cell receptor (beta chain). All enrollees were about 18 to 89 years old and from around 25 US areas. These data originate in a study of blood T cell repertoires in COVID-19. Study information: PBMCs, B-cell-depleted T cells, or T cells provided the cDNA or gDNA that made up the material.

Clones were read by immunoSEQ multiplex PCR, and TCRdb kept only the in-frame ones, dropping some. The table records 200,000 to 250,000 clones, about 80% of them present only once. CDR3 length equals 14 residues. CDR1 and CDR2 (germline): SNHLY, FYNNEI. The ends were cut back, 5 bases at V and 0 bases at J, with 7 bases in the middle. This clonotype was obtained from a man between 60 and 75 years old who had recovered from COVID-19. The chain combines TRBV2 with TRBJ2-2; maybe TRBD1 (6 bases). Sample: PBMCs or T cells enriched from blood (not recorded which). The CDR3 bases are TGTGCCAGCAGTAGACAGGCGAACACCGGGGAGCTGTTTTTT. Translated, it gives CASSRQANTGELFF.